This TCR beta chain is from a study of CD8+ T cells in alopecia areata listed by TCRdb under 2018. With regard to the full study: The study used high-throughput TCRbeta sequencing to examine T cell clonal expansion in alopecia areata, in both the C3H/HeJ mouse model and human patients. Human TCRbeta sequencing covered scalp tissue and sorted CD4+ and CD8+ peripheral blood T cells from patchy and totalis/universalis alopecia areata patients and healthy controls. Scalp clonality was compared among normal scalp (n=4), patchy alopecia areata scalp (n=8), and alopecia totalis/universalis scalp (n=8). RNA was extracted with the PAXgene miRNA kit for fixed scalp, the miRNeasy kit for PBMCs, and the RNeasy kit for mouse skin. TCRbeta CDR3 regions were amplified by immunoSEQ multiplex PCR using 35 Vbeta forward and 13 Jbeta reverse primers.

At the junction V is shortened by 2 bases and J by 5 bases, with 12 bases in between. There are 15 amino acids in the CDR3, from cysteine to phenylalanine inclusive. The retained sequence is limited to the CDR3, 45 bases, with the frame set at the first base. As encoded in the germline V gene, CDR1 is MNHEY while CDR2 is SVGAGI. To prepare the library, the immunoSEQ multiplex PCR assay was applied. For TCR sequencing, RNA was extracted from every sample and reverse transcribed into cDNA to serve as template. First-strand cDNA was synthesized using SuperScript III with a 2:1 mix of oligo-dT and random hexamers. Amplification bias was assessed with a synthetic immune receptor repertoire, and residual bias was removed computationally. The study's own analysis went as follows. Raw reads were preprocessed to remove errors, and CDR3 was defined according to IMGT conventions as the region from the conserved cysteine to phenylalanine. Clonality was computed as 1 minus the Shannon entropy, with the entropy normalized by log2 of the number of productive unique TCRs. Scalp TCRbeta sequences were cross-referenced with sorted blood CD4 and CD8 repertoires so that the CD4 or CD8 identity of scalp clones could be inferred. Sourced from immuneACCESS, this table was stored by TCRdb with only in-frame sequences that have V and J called. A share of the clones is absent; for the studies checked, an unresolved V gene accounts for under half, and the remainder has no known explanation. The DNA was the basis for D and trimming; V, J and clone size are from that table. Recorded for this sample are 95,000 to 120,000 clones; approximately 59% of them occurred a single time. The leading ten clones occupy roughly 19% of the sample.

This clone appeared once. The specificity of this receptor is unknown. The record has no base qualities; no much larger clone is one base away. PBMCs were separated by density centrifugation and stained for CD3, CD4 and CD8, after which CD4+ and CD8+ T cells were sorted on a FACSAria. Unaffected controls provided scalp biopsies and blood samples. General findings and caveats noted by the study authors: Shared TCR sequences between patients were less evident than in mice, which may be partly attributable to HLA diversity in the patient population. Lesional scalp, especially in alopecia totalis/universalis, showed higher clonality and more expanded CD8+ clones than normal scalp, suggesting antigenic drive. Unlike mouse skin, which is dominated by gammadelta T cells, normal human skin has resident alphabeta T cells that are also sequenced, and this complicates analysis of the scalp TCR repertoire.

The TCR was taken from a human donor in good health. The sequence joins TRBV6-5 to TRBJ2-2; TRBD1 is a possible D gene, resting on 5 matching bases. The material sequenced was CD8+ T cells sorted from blood. The base sequence is TGTGCCAGCAGTTACCATTGGGGCAGAACCGGGGAGCTGTTTTTT. Its protein reads: CASSYHWGRTGELFF.